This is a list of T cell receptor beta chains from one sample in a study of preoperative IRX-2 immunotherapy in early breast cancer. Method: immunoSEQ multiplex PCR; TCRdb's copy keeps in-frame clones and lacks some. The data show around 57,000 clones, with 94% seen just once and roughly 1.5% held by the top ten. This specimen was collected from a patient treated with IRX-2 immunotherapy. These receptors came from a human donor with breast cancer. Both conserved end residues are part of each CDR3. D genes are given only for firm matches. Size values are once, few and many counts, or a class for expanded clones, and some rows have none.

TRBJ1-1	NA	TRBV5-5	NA	CASSSRQTDQAFF	TGTGCCAGCAGCTCCCGCCAGACAGACCAAGCTTTCTTT
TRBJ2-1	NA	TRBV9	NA	CASSVGTGSYNEQFF	TGTGCCAGCAGCGTCGGGACCGGCTCCTACAATGAGCAGTTCTTC
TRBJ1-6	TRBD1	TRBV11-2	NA	CASSRTGDWRSYNSPLHF	TGTGCCAGCAGCCGGACAGGGGATTGGCGCTCCTATAATTCACCCCTCCACTTT
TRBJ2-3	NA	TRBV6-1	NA	CASSSLDTQYF	TGTGCCAGCAGCTCTTTAGATACGCAGTATTTT
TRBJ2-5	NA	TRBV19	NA	CASGLSDGTQYF	TGTGCCAGCGGACTCTCCGACGGGACCCAGTACTTC
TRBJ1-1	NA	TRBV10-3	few	CAISASRADTEAFF	TGTGCCATCAGTGCTTCCCGGGCGGATACTGAAGCTTTCTTT
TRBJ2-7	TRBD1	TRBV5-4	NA	CASGQGVAYEQYF	TGTGCCAGCGGACAGGGGGTGGCTTACGAGCAGTACTTC
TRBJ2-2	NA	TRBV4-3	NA	CASSQLRAAGELFF	TGCGCCAGCAGCCAATTGAGGGCGGCCGGGGAGCTGTTTTTT
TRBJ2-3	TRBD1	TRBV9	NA	CASSVGTGYIDTQYF	TGTGCCAGCAGCGTCGGGACAGGGTATATAGATACGCAGTATTTT
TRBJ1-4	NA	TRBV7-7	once	CASLWNGGRGEKLFF	TGTGCCAGCCTCTGGAATGGGGGAAGAGGGGAAAAACTGTTTTTT
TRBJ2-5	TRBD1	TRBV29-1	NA	CSVEGSKGAGWETQYF	TGCAGCGTTGAAGGGTCGAAGGGGGCAGGATGGGAGACCCAGTACTTC
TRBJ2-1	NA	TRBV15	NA	CATSRLSQGMDEQFF	TGTGCCACCAGCAGACTGTCCCAGGGAATGGATGAGCAGTTCTTC
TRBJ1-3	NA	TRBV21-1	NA	CASSTRGQGSSGNTIYF	TGTGCCAGCAGCACCCGCGGACAGGGAAGCTCTGGAAACACCATATATTTT
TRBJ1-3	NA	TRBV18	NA	CASSPYPENTIYF	TGTGCCAGCTCACCTTATCCGGAGAACACCATATATTTT
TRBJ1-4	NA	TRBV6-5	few	CATTGFATNEKLFF	TGTGCCACCACAGGGTTCGCAACTAATGAAAAACTGTTTTTT
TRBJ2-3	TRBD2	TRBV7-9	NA	CASSLKGSGRASDTQYF	TGTGCCAGCAGCTTAAAGGGAAGCGGGAGGGCGTCAGATACGCAGTATTTT
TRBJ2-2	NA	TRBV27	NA	CASSTRAGITGELFF	TGTGCCAGCAGTACCCGGGCAGGGATCACCGGGGAGCTGTTTTTT
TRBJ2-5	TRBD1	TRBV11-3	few	CASSTRTGGVETQYF	TGTGCCAGCAGCACTCGGACAGGGGGCGTAGAGACCCAGTACTTC
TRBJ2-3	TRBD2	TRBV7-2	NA	CASSLVSSGLTGTQYF	TGTGCCAGCAGCTTAGTGTCTAGCGGCTTAACGGGTACGCAGTATTTT
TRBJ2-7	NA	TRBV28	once	CASRSLGGGRTYEQYF	TGTGCCAGCAGAAGCCTAGGAGGGGGCAGAACCTACGAGCAGTACTTC
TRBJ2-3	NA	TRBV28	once	CASSLPDGGGRDTQYF	TGTGCCAGCAGTCTCCCCGACGGTGGGGGACGAGATACGCAGTATTTT
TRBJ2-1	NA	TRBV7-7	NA	CASSLRDVAYNEQFF	TGTGCCAGCAGCCTCCGGGACGTAGCATACAATGAGCAGTTCTTC
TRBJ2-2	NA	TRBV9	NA	CASSVGGGGTGELFF	TGTGCCAGCAGCGTAGGAGGTGGAGGGACCGGGGAGCTGTTTTTT
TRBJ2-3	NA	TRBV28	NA	CAITPLAGTDTQYF	TGTGCCATAACCCCACTAGCCGGCACAGATACGCAGTATTTT
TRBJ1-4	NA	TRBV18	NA	CASSPGGGLEEKLFF	TGTGCCAGCTCACCAGGAGGGGGGCTGGAGGAAAAACTGTTTTTT
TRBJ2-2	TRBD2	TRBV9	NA	CASSVVLAGGPDTGELFF	TGTGCCAGCAGCGTAGTTCTAGCGGGAGGGCCGGACACCGGGGAGCTGTTTTTT
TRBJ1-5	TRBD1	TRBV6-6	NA	CASSRRDRVQPQHF	TGTGCCAGCAGCCGCCGGGACAGGGTCCAGCCCCAGCATTTT
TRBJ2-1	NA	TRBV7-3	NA	CASRLGVSTYNEQFF	TGTGCCAGCAGGTTAGGGGTTTCTACCTACAATGAGCAGTTCTTC
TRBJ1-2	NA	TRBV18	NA	CASSRSTGDYGYTF	TGTGCCAGCTCCCGGTCGACGGGGGACTATGGCTACACCTTC
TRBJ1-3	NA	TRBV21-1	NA	CASSGTGPLGNTIYF	TGTGCCAGCAGCGGCACGGGACCTTTGGGAAACACCATATATTTT
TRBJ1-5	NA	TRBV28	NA	CASSPMAGVSNQPQHF	TGTGCCAGCAGTCCTATGGCCGGCGTAAGCAATCAGCCCCAGCATTTT
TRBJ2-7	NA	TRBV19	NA	CASSADRYEQYF	TGTGCCAGTAGTGCCGACAGGTACGAGCAGTACTTC
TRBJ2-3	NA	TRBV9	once	CASSPWGVPDTQYF	TGTGCCAGCAGCCCTTGGGGAGTTCCAGATACGCAGTATTTT
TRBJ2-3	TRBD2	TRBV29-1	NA	CSVDGRVWDTQYF	TGCAGCGTTGATGGGAGGGTATGGGATACGCAGTATTTT
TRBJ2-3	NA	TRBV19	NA	CASSIFRTTSTDTQYF	TGTGCCAGTAGTATATTTAGGACTACTAGCACAGATACGCAGTATTTT
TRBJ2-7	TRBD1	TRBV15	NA	CATSHIGTGVDYEQYF	TGTGCCACCAGCCATATCGGGACAGGGGTGGATTACGAGCAGTACTTC
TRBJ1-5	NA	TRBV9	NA	CASSVGQANQPQHF	TGTGCCAGCAGCGTAGGACAGGCGAATCAGCCCCAGCATTTT
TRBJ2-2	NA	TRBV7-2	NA	CASSLAVGELFF	TGTGCCAGCAGCTTAGCTGTCGGGGAGCTGTTTTTT
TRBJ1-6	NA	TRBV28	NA	CASSPALSAPLHF	TGTGCCAGCAGTCCCGCCCTATCAGCACCCCTCCACTTT
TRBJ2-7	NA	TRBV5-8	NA	CASSPRGDRSYEQYF	TGTGCCAGCAGCCCACGAGGGGACCGCTCCTACGAGCAGTACTTC
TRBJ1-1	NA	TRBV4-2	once	CASSQELGRMNTEAFF	TGTGCCAGCAGCCAAGAGTTAGGGAGGATGAACACTGAAGCTTTCTTT
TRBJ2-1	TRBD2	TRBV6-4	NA	CASSDYRAGGYNEQFF	TGTGCCAGCAGTGACTATAGAGCGGGAGGATACAATGAGCAGTTCTTC
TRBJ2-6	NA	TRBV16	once	CASSPPAAGANVLTF	TGTGCCAGCAGCCCCCCGGCAGCCGGGGCCAACGTCCTGACTTTC
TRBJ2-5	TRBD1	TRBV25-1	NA	CASASTGGVETQYF	TGTGCCAGCGCCAGCACAGGGGGCGTCGAGACCCAGTACTTC
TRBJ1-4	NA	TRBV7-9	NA	CASSSNRPSLFF	TGTGCCAGCAGCTCGAACAGGCCCTCCCTGTTTTTT
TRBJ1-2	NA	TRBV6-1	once	CASSEAVEWGYGYTF	TGTGCCAGCAGTGAAGCAGTGGAATGGGGCTATGGCTACACCTTC
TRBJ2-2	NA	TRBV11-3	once	CASSQGTVVTGELFF	TGTGCCAGCAGCCAAGGGACGGTAGTTACCGGGGAGCTGTTTTTT
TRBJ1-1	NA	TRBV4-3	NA	CASSQEWGKRRMNTEAFF	TGCGCCAGCAGCCAAGAATGGGGGAAAAGACGTATGAACACTGAAGCTTTCTTT
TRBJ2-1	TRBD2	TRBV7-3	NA	CASSSHPVREGINNEQFF	TGTGCCAGCAGCTCCCATCCGGTGCGGGAGGGGATCAACAATGAGCAGTTCTTC
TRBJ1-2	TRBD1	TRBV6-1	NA	CASRRDRSRGYTF	TGTGCCAGCAGAAGGGACAGATCTCGGGGCTACACCTTC
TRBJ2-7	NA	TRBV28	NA	CASSYFLWGESEQYF	TGTGCCAGCAGTTACTTTCTCTGGGGGGAGAGCGAGCAGTACTTC
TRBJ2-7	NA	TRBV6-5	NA	CASSYSTDRQYF	TGTGCCAGCAGTTACTCGACGGACAGACAGTACTTC
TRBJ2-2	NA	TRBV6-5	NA	CASSYLLPPDTGELFF	TGTGCCAGCAGTTACTTGCTTCCCCCCGACACCGGGGAGCTGTTTTTT
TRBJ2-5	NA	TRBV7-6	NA	CASSLAIRQTEETQYF	TGTGCCAGCAGCTTAGCGATCCGACAGACCGAAGAGACCCAGTACTTC
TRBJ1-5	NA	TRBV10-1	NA	CASSESPGYSNQPQHF	TGCGCCAGCAGTGAGTCGCCAGGCTATAGCAATCAGCCCCAGCATTTT